This TCR beta chain derives from a study of blood T cell repertoires in COVID-19. On the study more broadly: From the United States, Italy and Spain came samples of acute and convalescent COVID-19.

The germline V gene has CDR1 SGHKS and CDR2 YYEKEE (reference sequence). V trimming: 0 bases; J trimming: 2 bases; junction bases outside the gene matches: 3. CDR3 length equals 15 residues. Seattle's cohort entered during active infection and was followed longitudinally. In the original analysis: Amplification of reference gene primers was used by the study to estimate nucleated cell counts. Sequencing used immunoSEQ multiplex PCR; TCRdb keeps in-frame clones, though not all of them. The V and J calls and the clone size are those of that table, but D and trimming were determined from the DNA. The sample carries a few hundred thousand clones, around 89% recorded once.

The sample taken for sequencing was peripheral blood. This sequence originates from a woman in her 30s with COVID-19, enrolled during active disease. V and J are TRBV5-5 and TRBJ2-5, with 8 bases identical to TRBD2. CDR3 protein: CASSLGGGGQETQYF. As DNA, the CDR3 is TGTGCCAGCAGCTTGGGCGGCGGGGGGCAAGAGACCCAGTACTTC.